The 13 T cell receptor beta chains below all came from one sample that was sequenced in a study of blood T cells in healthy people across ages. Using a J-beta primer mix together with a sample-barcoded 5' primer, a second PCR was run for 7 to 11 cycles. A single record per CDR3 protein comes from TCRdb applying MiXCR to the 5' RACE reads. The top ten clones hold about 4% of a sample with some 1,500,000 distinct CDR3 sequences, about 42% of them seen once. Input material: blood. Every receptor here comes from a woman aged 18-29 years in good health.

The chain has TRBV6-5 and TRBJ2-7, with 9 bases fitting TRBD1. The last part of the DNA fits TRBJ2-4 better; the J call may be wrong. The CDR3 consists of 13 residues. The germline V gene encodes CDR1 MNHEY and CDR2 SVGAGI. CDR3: CASSPNRGRIQYF. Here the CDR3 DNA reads TGTGCCAGCAGTCCTAACAGGGGGCGCATTCAGTACTTC.

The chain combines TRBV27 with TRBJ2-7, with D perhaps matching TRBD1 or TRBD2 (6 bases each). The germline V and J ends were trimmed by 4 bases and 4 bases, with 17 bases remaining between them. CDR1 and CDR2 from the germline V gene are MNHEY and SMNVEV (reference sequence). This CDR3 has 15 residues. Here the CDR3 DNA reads TGTGCCAGCAGTTCCCTGTGGGGGGCGACTTACGAGCAGTACTTC. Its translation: CASSSLWGATYEQYF.

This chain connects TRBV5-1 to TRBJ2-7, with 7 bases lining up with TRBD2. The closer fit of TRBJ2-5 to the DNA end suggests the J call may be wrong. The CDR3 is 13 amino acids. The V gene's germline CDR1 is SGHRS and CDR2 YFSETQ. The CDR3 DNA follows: TGCGCCAGCAGGCGGACTAGTGCGGAGACCCAGTACTTC. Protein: CASRRTSAETQYF.

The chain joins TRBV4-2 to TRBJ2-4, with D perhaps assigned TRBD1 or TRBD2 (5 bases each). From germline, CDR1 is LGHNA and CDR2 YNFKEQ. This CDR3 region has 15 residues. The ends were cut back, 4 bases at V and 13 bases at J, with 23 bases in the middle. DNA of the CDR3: TGTGCCAGCAGCCCAACGACAATGGGGGATTACGGGCAGTACTTC. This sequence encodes CASSPTTMGDYGQYF.

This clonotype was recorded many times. Here the CDR3 reads CASSYRLNTEAFF. As DNA, the CDR3 is TGTGCCAGCAGTTACCGGTTGAACACTGAAGCTTTCTTT. J is TRBJ1-1 and V is TRBV6-5; no clear D. This CDR3 spans 13 amino acids. V gave up 2 bases and J gave up 0 bases, with 4 bases separating them. The V gene's germline CDR1 is MNHEY and CDR2 SVGAGI.

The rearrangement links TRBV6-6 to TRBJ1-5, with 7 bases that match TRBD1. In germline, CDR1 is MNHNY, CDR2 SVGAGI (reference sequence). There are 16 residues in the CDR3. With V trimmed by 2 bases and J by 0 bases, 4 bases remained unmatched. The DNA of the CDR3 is TGTGCCAGCAGTTACGGTAGGGGGCTTAGCAATCAGCCCCAGCATTTT. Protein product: CASSYGRGLSNQPQHF.

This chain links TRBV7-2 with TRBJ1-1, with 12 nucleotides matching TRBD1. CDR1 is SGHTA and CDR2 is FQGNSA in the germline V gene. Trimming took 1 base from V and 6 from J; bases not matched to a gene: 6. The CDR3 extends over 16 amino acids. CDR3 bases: TGTGCCAGCAGCTTAGTCCCGGGACAGGGGGCCGCTGAAGCTTTCTTT. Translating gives CASSLVPGQGAAEAFF.

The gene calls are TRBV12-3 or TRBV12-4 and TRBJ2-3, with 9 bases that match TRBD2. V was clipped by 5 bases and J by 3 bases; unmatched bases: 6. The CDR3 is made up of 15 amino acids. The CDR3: CASSRLAARTDTQYF. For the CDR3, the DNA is TGTGCCAGCAGTCGACTAGCGGCTCGGACAGATACGCAGTATTTT.

The CDR3 loop reads CASNQDRYNEQFF. The CDR3 DNA sequence: TGTGCCAGCAACCAAGATCGCTACAATGAGCAGTTCTTC. The J gene is TRBJ2-1, the V gene TRBV12-3 or TRBV12-4; no reliable D call. The CDR3 is 13 amino acids. Trimming took off 7 bases at V and 3 bases at J, with 10 bases between the two ends.

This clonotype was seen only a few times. The chain's CDR3 is CASSTGALPNEQFF. CDR3 in DNA: TGTGCCAGCAGCACAGGGGCCCTACCTAATGAGCAGTTCTTC. The chain is built from TRBV7-8 and TRBJ2-1; 7 nucleotides line up with TRBD1. The CDR3 runs 14 residues. Germline assignment: CDR1 SGHVS and CDR2 FQNEAQ. The V segment lost 5 bases and the J segment 7 bases; nucleotides outside the gene matches: 8.

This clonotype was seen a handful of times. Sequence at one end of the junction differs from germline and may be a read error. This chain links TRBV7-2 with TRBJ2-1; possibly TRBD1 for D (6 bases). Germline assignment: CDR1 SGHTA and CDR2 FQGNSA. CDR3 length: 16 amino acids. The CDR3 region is CAGSLFLSGTYNEQFF. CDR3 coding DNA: TGTGCCGGCAGCTTATTCCTTTCGGGGACATACAATGAGCAGTTCTTC.

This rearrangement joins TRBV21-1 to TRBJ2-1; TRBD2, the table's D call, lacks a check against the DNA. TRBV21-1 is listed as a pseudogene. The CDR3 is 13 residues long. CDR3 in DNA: TGTGCCAGCAGGGCGGGGAGGGCTGATGAGCAGTTCTTC. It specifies CASRAGRADEQFF.

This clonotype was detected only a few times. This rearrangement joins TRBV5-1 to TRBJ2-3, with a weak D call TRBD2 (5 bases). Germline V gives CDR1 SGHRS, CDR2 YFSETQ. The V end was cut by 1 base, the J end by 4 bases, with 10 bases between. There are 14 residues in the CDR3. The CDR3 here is CASSLYSEADTQYF. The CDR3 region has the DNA TGCGCCAGCAGCTTGTATTCGGAGGCAGATACGCAGTATTTT.